This passage covers 30 T cell receptor beta chains from one sample sequenced in a study of OX40 agonist ivuxolimab in advanced cancers. TCRdb keeps only in-frame clones here, not all; method: immunoSEQ multiplex PCR. This table has some 48,000 clones, 80% to 95% appearing once. The source material was CD4+ or CD8+ T cells sorted from blood, sampled in a trial of the OX40 agonist ivuxolimab. The origin of the receptors is an adult with an advanced solid tumor such as melanoma, head and neck, liver or kidney cancer.

The chain uses TRBV7-2 and TRBJ2-1, with 11 bases matching TRBD2. J gave up 7 bases and V 2 bases, and 10 bases lay outside the gene matches. This CDR3 region has 17 residues. Germline CDR1 SGHTA, CDR2 FQGNSA. The CDR3 DNA reads as TGTGCCAGCAGCTTATCGCTAGCGGGGGGACTTTATAATGAGCAGTTCTTC. It yields the protein CASSLSLAGGLYNEQFF. The whole variable domain, filled in from reference TRBV7-2 and TRBJ2-1, reads GAGVSQSPSNKVTEKGKDVELRCDPISGHTALYWYRQSLGQGLEFLIYFQGNSAPDKSGLPSDRFSAERTGGSVSTLTIQRTQQEDSAVYLCASSLSLAGGLYNEQFFGPGTRLTVL.

CDR3 loop: CASSLGTNEQFF. Here the CDR3 DNA reads TGCGCCAGCAGCCTTGGGACCAATGAGCAGTTCTTC. The J gene is TRBJ2-1, the V gene TRBV4-1, with D perhaps being TRBD1 or TRBD2 (5 bases each). Germline V lookup: CDR1 MGHRA, CDR2 YSYEKL. The CDR3 length is 12 residues. The V and J ends lost 4 bases and 6 bases respectively, with 7 bases between them.

The chain uses TRBV7-9 and TRBJ2-5; D is undetermined. This CDR3 is 14 amino acids long. V was clipped by 5 bases and J by 1 base, with 11 bases between them. In germline, CDR1 is SEHNR, CDR2 FQNEAQ (reference sequence). The CDR3 spells CASSPPNRQETQYF. The CDR3 DNA is TGTGCCAGCAGCCCTCCTAACCGCCAAGAGACCCAGTACTTC. The variable domain in full, completed from reference TRBV7-9 and TRBJ2-5, reads DTGVSQNPRHKITKRGQNVTFRCDPISEHNRLYWYRQTLGQGPEFLTYFQNEAQLEKSRLLSDRFSAERPKGSFSTLEIQRTEQGDSAMYLCASSPPNRQETQYFGPGTRLLVL.

The chain carries TRBV5-8 and TRBJ2-7; a weak D match, TRBD2 (5 bases). CDR3 size: 12 residues. Germline V gene sequence: CDR1 SGHTS, CDR2 YDEGEE. V dropped 1 base and J dropped 6 bases, with 8 bases sitting between them. The DNA for the CDR3 is TGTGCCAGCAGCTTGTTGGGGAGCGAGCAGTACGTC. Translation gives CASSLLGSEQYV.

The chain employs TRBV27 and TRBJ1-3, with no clear D. V gave up 6 bases and J gave up 4 bases, with 19 bases separating them. CDR3 length equals 16 residues. CDR1 is MNHEY, CDR2 SMNVEV, per germline (reference sequence). The chain's CDR3 is CASSPSAGLLGNTIYF. The CDR3 region has the DNA TGTGCCAGCAGCCCCTCGGCGGGATTATTAGGAAACACCATATATTTT.

The CDR3 DNA is TGTGCCAGCTCACCACTCAGAAGGGGCCCCCGTGAAAAACTGTTTTTT. Protein product: CASSPLRRGPREKLFF. The V gene is TRBV18, the J gene TRBJ1-4, with D possibly matching TRBD1 (5 bases). The CDR3 has 16 residues. Germline V CDR1 and CDR2: KGHSH, LQKENI. Trimming took 1 base from V and 7 from J, leaving 16 bases between them.

The table lists this clone with a count of one. The J gene is TRBJ2-3, the V gene TRBV19, with no clear D. The CDR3 contains 15 residues. Per the germline V gene, CDR1 is LNHDA and CDR2 is SQIVND (reference sequence). Between the trimmed V and J ends, which lost 3 bases and 4 bases, there was a span of 14 bases. The CDR3 nucleotides are TGTGCCAGTAGTATGGGTTGGTCGCTAGCAGATACGCAGTATTTT. It encodes CASSMGWSLADTQYF.

The V call is TRBV25-1, the J call TRBJ2-2; D may match TRBD1 or TRBD2 (5 bases each). The CDR3 runs 16 residues. With 6 bases removed from V and 7 bases from J, the gap between germline ends came to 21 bases. CDR1 MGHDK and CDR2 SYGVNS come from the germline V gene. CDR3 bases: TGTGCCAGCAGCCCATACCCGGGACCTAGATTCGGGGAGCTGTTTTTT. The encoded protein is CASSPYPGPRFGELFF.

The J gene is TRBJ2-7, the V gene TRBV5-6, with a possible D match to TRBD2 (5 bases). Germline values: CDR1 SGHDT, CDR2 YYEEEE. V was trimmed by 0 bases and J by 0 bases, leaving 10 bases between them. This CDR3 is built from 15 residues. CDR3 nucleotide sequence: TGTGCCAGCAGCTTGGAGAGAGGGCCCTCCTACGAGCAGTACGTC. It translates to CASSLERGPSYEQYV.

The chain uses TRBV5-1 and TRBJ2-2; 7 bases agree with TRBD2. With V trimmed by 3 bases and J by 6 bases, 2 bases remained unmatched. The CDR3 is made up of 13 amino acids. Germline lookup yields CDR1 SGHRS and CDR2 YFSETQ. CDR3 in amino acids: CASSWEGAGELFF. The CDR3 coding sequence is TGCGCCAGCAGCTGGGAGGGTGCCGGGGAGCTGTTTTTT.

The V and J genes are TRBV11-2 and TRBJ2-7; 8 bases align to TRBD1. The V and J ends lost 2 bases and 5 bases, in that order; junction bases with no gene match: 8. Per the germline V gene, CDR1 is SGHAT and CDR2 is FQNNGV. The CDR3 covers 15 residues. The CDR3 DNA is TGTGCCAGCAGCTTACGCGGGGACAGGTTGCACGAGCAGTACTTC. It codes for CASSLRGDRLHEQYF.

The rearrangement links TRBV28 to TRBJ2-3; 10 nucleotides line up with TRBD2. CDR3 size: 19 residues. Losses at the gene ends were 5 bases for V and 2 bases for J; bases not matched to a gene: 16. CDR1 and CDR2 from the germline V gene are MDHEN and SYDVKM. The CDR3 DNA reads TGTGCCAGCAGTCCCGACAAACGCGGACTAGCGGATTCCACAGATACGCAGTATTTT. Its translation is CASSPDKRGLADSTDTQYF.

The chain recombines TRBV5-1 with TRBJ2-1; no reliable D call. This CDR3 is built from 11 residues. CDR1 is SGHRS, CDR2 YFSETQ, per germline. With 3 bases removed from V and 6 bases from J, the gap between germline ends came to 4 bases. This CDR3 reads CASSSSNEQFF. The CDR3 nucleotides read TGCGCCAGCAGCTCTAGCAATGAGCAGTTCTTC.

The rearrangement links TRBV19 to TRBJ2-7, with 9 bases aligning to TRBD2. Germline loops: CDR1 LNHDA, CDR2 SQIVND (reference sequence). V was clipped by 3 bases and J by 2 bases; unmatched bases: 5. The CDR3 sequence is 15 residues long. As DNA, the CDR3 is TGTGCCAGTAGTATGGGGCGCGGGGGGGCCTACGAGCAGTACTTC. It translates to CASSMGRGGAYEQYF.

V gene TRBV7-6 combines with J gene TRBJ1-1; D is perhaps TRBD1 (5 bases). The V end lost 4 bases, the J end lost 4 bases, and 10 bases lay between the germline ends. The CDR3 spans 13 residues. Germline-derived CDR1 and CDR2 are SGHVS and FNYEAQ. DNA of the CDR3: TGTGCCAGCAGCTACGGGGGTTTCACTGAAGCTTTCTTT. Translating it yields CASSYGGFTEAFF.

The rearrangement joins TRBV6-5 to TRBJ1-1; no clear D gene. Germline CDR1 is MNHEY and CDR2 is SVGAGI. The CDR3 is 13 amino acids. V was trimmed by 7 bases and J by 3 bases, leaving 12 bases between them. Here the CDR3 DNA reads TGTGCCAGCACGCCCGATCGGGACACTGAAGCTTTCTTT. As protein: CASTPDRDTEAFF.

In the case of this clone: Other DNA sequences from this sample encode an identical CDR3 as well. The chain has TRBV19 and TRBJ1-5, with a tentative D call TRBD1 (5 bases). The germline V and J ends were trimmed by 2 bases and 1 base, with 6 bases remaining between them. The CDR3 covers 14 residues. Germline CDR1 is LNHDA and CDR2 is SQIVND (reference sequence). The CDR3 sequence: CASSIRDSNQPQHF. The DNA of the CDR3 is TGTGCCAGTAGTATAAGGGACAGCAATCAGCCCCAGCATTTT.

The V call is TRBV7-6, the J call TRBJ2-1; D gene unclear. Germline V gene sequence: CDR1 SGHVS, CDR2 FNYEAQ. The CDR3 is 14 residues long. Trimming stripped 0 bases from V and 8 bases from J, with 11 bases between. The CDR3 loop reads CASSLAGLGDEQFF. The CDR3 region has the DNA TGTGCCAGCAGCTTAGCTGGGTTAGGCGATGAGCAGTTCTTC.

The rearrangement joins TRBV11-3 to TRBJ1-1, with a possible D match to TRBD1 (5 bases). Germline V gives CDR1 SGHNT, CDR2 YENEEA. Trimming removed 5 bases from V and 6 bases from J, with 13 bases in between. CDR3 size: 13 residues. CDR3 DNA: TGTGCCAGCAGCCTCCCGGGGGGGTCTGAAGCTTTCTTT. Protein sequence: CASSLPGGSEAFF.

The CDR3 loop is CASSSHRDRVGELFF. CDR3 sequence (DNA): TGTGCCAGCAGTAGCCACCGGGACAGGGTCGGGGAGCTGTTTTTT. The chain has TRBV6-1 and TRBJ2-2; TRBD1 agrees at 9 bases. Germline V gene lookup returns CDR1 MNHNS and CDR2 SASEGT. CDR3 size: 15 residues. J was trimmed by 7 bases and V by 5 bases; bases with no gene match: 8.

Concerning this clone: A junction end diverges from the germline sequence, so it may reflect a read error. V and J are TRBV14 and TRBJ1-2; D is uncertain. Germline CDR1 and CDR2: SGHDN and FVKESK. The CDR3 totals 15 residues. The CDR3 nucleotides are TGTGCCAGCAGCCAAAAAAGGAACCGGACTTTGAACATCGCCTTC. This codes for CASSQKRNRTLNIAF.

V and J are TRBV2 and TRBJ2-2; TRBD1 might be the D (6 bases). The CDR3 covers 14 residues. V lost 8 bases and J 4 bases, leaving 14 bases between the germline ends. Looked up from germline, CDR1 is SNHLY and CDR2 is FYNNEI. The chain's CDR3 is CASSRTESTGELFF. Written as DNA, the CDR3 is TGTGCCAGCTCAAGGACAGAAAGCACCGGGGAGCTGTTTTTT.

The chain links TRBV23-1 to TRBJ1-2, with 8 bases matching TRBD1. TRBV23-1 has ORF status, its function being uncertain. V shed 8 bases and J 4 bases; nucleotides not matched to a gene: 9. The CDR3 contains 14 residues. The CDR3 DNA reads as TGCGCCAGCCGCCTCAGGGGGCGTACCTATGGCTACACCTTC. Encoded protein: CASRLRGRTYGYTF.

Within the sample, this clone is medium-sized (0.01 to 0.1%). The V and J genes are TRBV5-5 and TRBJ2-7; TRBD1 matches at 7 bases. The germline gives CDR1 SGHKS, CDR2 YYEKEE (reference sequence). CDR3 size: 14 residues. Trimming removed 3 bases from V and 1 base from J; junction bases left unmatched: 4. This chain's CDR3 is CASSSHRGSYEQYF. For the CDR3, the DNA is TGTGCCAGCAGCTCACACAGGGGTTCCTACGAGCAGTACTTC. The variable domain in full, completed from reference TRBV5-5 and TRBJ2-7, reads DAGVTQSPTHLIKTRGQQVTLRCSPISGHKSVSWYQQVLGQGPQFIFQYYEKEERGRGNFPDRFSARQFPNYSSELNVNALLLGDSALYLCASSSHRGSYEQYFGPGTRLTVT.

J is TRBJ2-5 and V is TRBV7-9; D possibly corresponds to TRBD2 (5 bases). Trimming stripped 1 base from V and 10 bases from J, with 22 bases between. The V gene's germline CDR1 is SEHNR and CDR2 FQNEAQ (reference sequence). This CDR3 has 16 residues. The CDR3 region is CASSLGWEQALANQYF. In nucleotides, the CDR3 is TGTGCCAGCAGCTTAGGGTGGGAGCAAGCATTGGCAAACCAGTACTTC.

This chain links TRBV5-1 with TRBJ2-7, with TRBD2 matching over 7 bases. The V segment lost 4 bases and the J segment 6 bases; nucleotides outside the gene matches: 13. The length of the CDR3 is 15 residues. CDR1 and CDR2 from the germline V gene are SGHRS and YFSETQ. The DNA of the CDR3 is TGCGCCAGCAGCGAGTCCTATACTAGCGAGGTCGAGCAGTACTTC. It yields the protein CASSESYTSEVEQYF.

The chain couples TRBV7-6 to TRBJ2-7; TRBD2 agrees at 12 bases. Germline V gene data show CDR1 as SGHVS and CDR2 as FNYEAQ. V trimming: 8 bases; J trimming: 1 base; junction bases outside the gene matches: 6. The CDR3 consists of 15 residues. DNA for the CDR3: TGTGCCAGCGGGGGGGGACTAGCGGGTTCCTACGAGCAGTACTTC. Translating it yields CASGGGLAGSYEQYF.

This clone has only one observation. This chain uses TRBV7-8 with TRBJ2-1; possible D gene TRBD2, 5 bases. The CDR3 is made up of 18 amino acids. CDR1 SGHVS and CDR2 FQNEAQ come from the germline V gene. The ends were cut back, 3 bases at V and 0 bases at J, with 18 bases in the middle. CDR3 amino acids: CASSFSPSPRDSYNEQFF. The CDR3 DNA reads TGTGCCAGCAGCTTTTCTCCCTCCCCTCGGGACTCCTACAATGAGCAGTTCTTC.

The CDR3 coding sequence is TGTGCCAGTACCCCGTCGGGGAACCTGAACACTGAAGCTTTCTTT. The encoded protein is CASTPSGNLNTEAFF. V and J are TRBV19 and TRBJ1-1; the D is unclear. From germline, CDR1 is LNHDA and CDR2 SQIVND (reference sequence). The CDR3 spans 15 residues. Trimming cost V 7 bases and J 0 bases, with 15 bases left between them. Full variable domain (outside the CDR3, taken from reference TRBV19 and TRBJ1-1): DGGITQSPKYLFRKEGQNVTLSCEQNLNHDAMYWYRQDPGQGLRLIYYSQIVNDFQKGDIAEGYSVSREKKESFPLTVTSAQKNPTAFYLCASTPSGNLNTEAFFGQGTRLTVV.

This chain links TRBV9 with TRBJ2-5, with no clear D. V lost 0 bases to trimming and J lost 4 bases, with 10 bases between them. The CDR3 covers 14 residues. The germline V gene has CDR1 SGDLS and CDR2 YYNGEE. The CDR3 DNA reads TGTGCCAGCAGCGTAGGATGGCTAGGAGAGACCCAGTACTTC. Protein: CASSVGWLGETQYF. The variable domain in full, with the rest retrieved from reference TRBV9 and TRBJ2-5, is DSGVTQTPKHLITATGQRVTLRCSPRSGDLSVYWYQQSLDQGLQFLIQYYNGEERAKGNILERFSAQQFPDLHSELNLSSLELGDSALYFCASSVGWLGETQYFGPGTRLLVL.